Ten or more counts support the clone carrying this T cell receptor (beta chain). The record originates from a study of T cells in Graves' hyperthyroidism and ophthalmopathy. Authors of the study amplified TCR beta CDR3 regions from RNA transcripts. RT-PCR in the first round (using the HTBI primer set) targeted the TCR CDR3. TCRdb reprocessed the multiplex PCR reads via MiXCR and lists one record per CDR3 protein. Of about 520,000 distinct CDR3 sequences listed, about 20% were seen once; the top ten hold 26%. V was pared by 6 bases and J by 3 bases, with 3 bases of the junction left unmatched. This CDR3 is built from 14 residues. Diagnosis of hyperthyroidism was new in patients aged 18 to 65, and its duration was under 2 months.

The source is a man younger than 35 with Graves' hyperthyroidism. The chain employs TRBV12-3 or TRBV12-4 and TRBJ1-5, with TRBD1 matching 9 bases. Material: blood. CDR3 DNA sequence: TGTGCCAGCAGCTGGACAGGGGTCAATCAGCCCCAGCATTTT. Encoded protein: CASSWTGVNQPQHF.